This is a list of T cell receptor beta chains from one sample in a study of human T cells and chemical hapten exposure. Each CDR3 protein gets one entry after TCRdb re-called the RACE reads with MiXCR. The table has approximately 100,000 distinct CDR3 sequences, approximately 9.9% seen once; the top ten hold 3% to 4.5%. Here the sequenced sample was whole blood, taken in connection with sensitization to the hapten diphenylcyclopropenone (DPC). The source of these receptors is a woman aged 40-49 years with alopecia areata. Some clones in this sample may be carry-over from other donors' samples. CDR3s include the opening cysteine and the closing phenylalanine or tryptophan. D genes are given only for firm matches. Size is stated for part of the rows, as once, few or many counts, or as a class when the clone is expanded.

v_call	j_call	clone_size	d_call	cdr3_aa	cdr3_nt
TRBV27	TRBJ1-6	.	TRBD1	CASSFGTGVYNSPLHF	TGTGCCAGCAGTTTCGGGACAGGAGTCTATAATTCACCCCTCCACTTT
TRBV11-2	TRBJ2-1	many	.	CATRLSAYNEQFF	TGTGCCACCCGACTGAGCGCCTACAATGAGCAGTTCTTC
TRBV3-1	TRBJ2-3	many	.	CASRGGIATDTQYF	TGTGCCAGCAGGGGCGGGATTGCGACAGATACGCAGTATTTT
TRBV7-6	TRBJ2-5	.	TRBD1	CASSSDGQGETQYF	TGTGCCAGCAGCTCTGATGGACAGGGAGAGACCCAGTACTTC
TRBV7-2	TRBJ1-1	few	.	CASSPPYTEAFF	TGTGCCAGCAGCCCACCGTACACTGAAGCTTTCTTT
TRBV5-1	TRBJ2-3	few	TRBD1	CASSSTGNTQYF	TGCGCCAGCAGCTCGACAGGGAATACGCAGTATTTT
TRBV4-2	TRBJ2-4	many	.	CASSQDGTPPKNIQYF	TGTGCCAGCAGCCAAGATGGGACTCCGCCCAAAAACATTCAGTACTTC
TRBV10-3	TRBJ1-1	.	TRBD1	CAIKQQGSEAFF	TGTGCCATCAAACAACAGGGGAGTGAAGCTTTCTTT
TRBV7-9	TRBJ1-4	few	.	CASSLRGQGDEKLFF	TGTGCCAGCAGCTTAAGGGGTCAGGGAGACGAAAAACTGTTTTTT
TRBV20-1	TRBJ2-1	many	.	CSATAVDAYNEQFF	TGCAGTGCCACCGCAGTTGACGCCTACAATGAGCAGTTCTTC
TRBV6-2/TRBV6-3	TRBJ2-5	.	TRBD2	CASSYVALAGLGETQYF	TGTGCCAGCAGTTACGTCGCGCTAGCGGGCCTCGGAGAGACCCAGTACTTC
TRBV2	TRBJ1-1	many	.	CASTAVLNTEAFF	TGTGCCAGCACGGCTGTTTTGAACACTGAAGCTTTCTTT
TRBV13	TRBJ2-7	many	TRBD2	CASRITSGGAYEQYF	TGTGCCAGCAGGATAACTAGCGGGGGGGCCTACGAGCAGTACTTC
TRBV19	TRBJ2-7	few	.	CASSIIDSYEQYF	TGTGCCAGTAGTATCATAGACTCCTACGAGCAGTACTTC
TRBV29-1	TRBJ1-2	many	.	CSVEYGTDGYTF	TGCAGCGTTGAATATGGGACTGATGGCTACACCTTC
TRBV29-1	TRBJ1-2	.	TRBD1	CSVGGRGQDPVYGYTF	TGCAGCGTTGGGGGTAGAGGACAGGACCCTGTCTATGGCTACACCTTC
TRBV5-1	TRBJ1-6	many	.	CASTRELNSPLHF	TGCGCCAGCACGAGGGAACTTAATTCACCCCTCCACTTT
TRBV28	TRBJ2-5	many	.	CASNSDGRKTGEYF	TGTGCCAGCAACTCAGATGGGCGTAAGACCGGGGAGTACTTC
TRBV7-2	TRBJ2-7	many	.	CASSRGPYEQYF	TGTGCCAGCAGCCGAGGACCCTACGAGCAGTACTTC
TRBV21-1	TRBJ2-7	.	.	CASSGQKTYEQYF	TGTGCCAGCAGCGGACAGAAAACCTACGAGCAGTACTTC
TRBV29-1	TRBJ2-3	many	TRBD2	CSVEDEVAGQLPDTQYF	TGCAGCGTTGAAGATGAGGTAGCGGGACAATTACCAGATACGCAGTATTTT
TRBV20-1	TRBJ2-7	few	TRBD2	CSAKTSGRPYEQYF	TGCAGTGCTAAGACTAGCGGGAGACCCTACGAGCAGTACTTC
TRBV11-2	TRBJ1-1	.	.	CASSLGLRARGAFF	TGTGCCAGCAGCTTAGGCTTGAGGGCCCGTGGAGCTTTCTTT
TRBV28	TRBJ2-1	.	TRBD2	CASSPQIAGSSLGQFF	TGTGCCAGCAGTCCGCAGATAGCGGGATCTTCCCTAGGGCAGTTCTTC
TRBV7-2	TRBJ2-7	many	.	CASSPTGVPSYEQYF	TGTGCCAGCAGCCCGACGGGGGTACCTTCCTACGAGCAGTACTTC
TRBV11-2	TRBJ2-3	many	TRBD2	CASSLDPISGGRTDTQYF	TGTGCCAGCAGCTTAGATCCGATTAGCGGGGGCCGCACAGATACGCAGTATTTT
TRBV20-1	TRBJ2-7	.	TRBD2	CSARPLAGAYEQYF	TGCAGTGCTAGGCCACTAGCGGGCGCCTACGAGCAGTACTTC
TRBV7-2	TRBJ2-7	few	.	CASSLRIPYEQYF	TGTGCCAGCAGCTTACGGATTCCCTACGAGCAGTACTTC
TRBV7-2	TRBJ2-7	.	.	CASSLGAPLGSYEQYF	TGTGCCAGCAGCTTAGGGGCCCCCCTCGGTTCCTACGAGCAGTACTTC
TRBV4-1	TRBJ2-5	few	TRBD1	CASSQRQGETQYF	TGCGCCAGCAGCCAACGACAGGGGGAGACCCAGTACTTC
TRBV29-1	TRBJ1-1	.	.	CSADRGNTEAFF	TGCAGCGCGGATAGGGGGAACACTGAAGCTTTCTTT
TRBV6-1	TRBJ1-3	many	TRBD1	CASTRGDSGNTIYF	TGTGCCAGCACTCGAGGGGACAGTGGAAACACCATATATTTT
TRBV5-1	TRBJ2-3	.	TRBD1	CASSSGQGASTDTQYF	TGCGCCAGCAGCTCTGGACAGGGGGCTTCCACAGATACGCAGTATTTT
TRBV10-2	TRBJ2-7	many	.	CASSPGSTYEQYF	TGCGCCAGCAGCCCGGGTTCCACCTACGAGCAGTACTTC
TRBV20-1	TRBJ1-2	few	.	CSARDGGRADGYTF	TGCAGTGCTAGAGACGGCGGCAGGGCTGATGGCTACACCTTC
TRBV7-2	TRBJ1-2	.	TRBD1	CASEQGVGYGYTF	TGTGCCAGCGAACAGGGGGTCGGCTATGGCTACACCTTC
TRBV7-2	TRBJ1-1	many	.	CASSLRNPKRNTEAFF	TGTGCCAGCAGCTTGAGAAACCCTAAGCGGAACACTGAAGCTTTCTTT
TRBV21-1	TRBJ2-7	many	.	CASSKRAPLDSYEQYF	TGTGCCAGCAGCAAAAGGGCACCACTAGACTCCTACGAGCAGTACTTC